Below are 14 T cell receptor beta chains sequenced from a single sample in a study of T-cell reconstitution after alpha-beta-depleted transplantation in children. Researchers prepared the TCRbeta library using unique molecular identifiers, the study reports. Using its own MiXCR run on the PCR reads, TCRdb lists one record per CDR3 protein. The sample shows approximately 47,000 distinct CDR3 sequences, around 53% of them seen only once. The material sequenced was peripheral blood, taken before TCRalphabeta/CD19-depleted stem cell transplant. These receptors were obtained from a boy under two years old with SCID, due to receive a stem cell transplant.

The chain joins TRBV5-1 to TRBJ2-7; TRBD2 matches at 11 bases. CDR1 and CDR2 (germline): SGHRS, YFSETQ. J lost 3 bases, V lost 1 base, and 0 bases had no gene match. This CDR3 has 14 amino acids. The CDR3 protein is CASSLTSGGYEQYF. For the CDR3, the DNA is TGCGCCAGCAGCTTGACTAGCGGGGGCTACGAGCAGTACTTC.

This clonotype turned up a few times. This chain links TRBV27 with TRBJ2-7; D call uncertain. V gave up 2 bases and J gave up 4 bases, with 9 bases separating them. The CDR3 has 13 residues. Looked up from germline, CDR1 is MNHEY and CDR2 is SMNVEV (reference sequence). This chain's CDR3 is CASSLGVDYEQYF. The CDR3 nucleotides read TGTGCCAGCAGTTTAGGGGTCGATTACGAGCAGTACTTC.

The chain carries TRBV10-3 and TRBJ2-4; a possible D gene is TRBD1 (6 bases). V lost 2 bases and J lost 3, with 14 bases in between. The CDR3 is made up of 16 amino acids. Germline lookup yields CDR1 ENHRY and CDR2 SYGVKD. The CDR3 DNA sequence: TGTGCCATCAGTGAGCCGGACAGAAGGGACAAAAACATTCAGTACTTC. Translation gives CAISEPDRRDKNIQYF.

A single count supports this clonotype. This chain uses TRBV5-1 with TRBJ2-1, with 7 positions matching TRBD2. Germline-derived CDR1 and CDR2 are SGHRS and YFSETQ. The CDR3 covers 15 residues. The V and J ends lost 0 bases and 6 bases, in that order; junction bases with no gene match: 6. CDR3 bases: TGCGCCAGCAGCTTGGAAATAGCGGGCCTCAATGAGCAGTTCTTC. This gives the protein CASSLEIAGLNEQFF.

The chain recombines TRBV5-6 with TRBJ2-7; TRBD1 matches at 10 bases. The V and J ends lost 9 bases and 5 bases, in that order; junction bases with no gene match: 11. CDR3 size: 14 residues. CDR1 is SGHDT and CDR2 is YYEEEE in the germline V gene. CDR3 coding DNA: TGTGCCACCCCGTGGGGGACAGGGGTCCACGAGCAGTACTTC. This codes for CATPWGTGVHEQYF. Full variable domain (rest looked up from reference TRBV5-6 and TRBJ2-7): DAGVTQSPTHLIKTRGQQVTLRCSPKSGHDTVSWYQQALGQGPQFIFQYYEEEERQRGNFPDRFSGHQFPNYSSELNVNALLLGDSALYLCATPWGTGVHEQYFGPGTRLTVT.

The chain links TRBV2 to TRBJ2-7; TRBD1 matches at 7 bases. The V gene end was trimmed by 6 bases and the J gene end by 4 bases; junction bases not matched to a gene: 6. Germline V gives CDR1 SNHLY, CDR2 FYNNEI. CDR3 length: 13 amino acids. For the CDR3, the DNA is TGTGCCAGCAGGGAGACAGGGCCTTACGAGCAGTACTTC. This encodes CASRETGPYEQYF.

This clonotype is a singleton in its sample. The CDR3 sequence: CASSTGTGIVRAFF. In DNA, the CDR3 is TGTGCCAGCAGCACCGGGACAGGGATTGTTCGAGCTTTCTTT. V is TRBV6-1 and J is TRBJ1-1; 9 nucleotides align to TRBD1. The CDR3 contains 14 residues. Germline CDR1 MNHNS, CDR2 SASEGT. Trimming cost V 6 bases and J 10 bases; bases outside gene matches: 12.

This rearrangement joins TRBV11-2 to TRBJ1-3; 10 bases agree with TRBD1. V was pared by 5 bases and J by 6 bases, with 7 bases of the junction left unmatched. Germline V CDR1 and CDR2: SGHAT, FQNNGV. This CDR3 comprises 15 residues. The CDR3 DNA is TGTGCCAGCAGCCTCGTGACAGGGGGCAAAAACACCATATATTTT. Translated: CASSLVTGGKNTIYF. Full variable domain (rest looked up from reference TRBV11-2 and TRBJ1-3): EAGVAQSPRYKIIEKRQSVAFWCNPISGHATLYWYQQILGQGPKLLIQFQNNGVVDDSQLPKDRFSAERLKGVDSTLKIQPAKLEDSAVYLCASSLVTGGKNTIYFGEGSWLTVV.

This clonotype was seen only a few times. V gene TRBV5-1 combines with J gene TRBJ2-5, with D unresolved. Germline V gives CDR1 SGHRS, CDR2 YFSETQ. The ends were cut back, 4 bases at V and 5 bases at J, with 15 bases in the middle. CDR3 size: 14 residues. The CDR3 sequence is CASSPPRSGETQYF. CDR3 bases: TGCGCCAGCAGCCCCCCGAGATCTGGGGAGACCCAGTACTTC.

This CDR3 reads CASSYRGGSYQETQYF. Written as DNA, the CDR3 is TGTGCCAGCAGTTACCGGGGGGGGTCGTACCAAGAGACCCAGTACTTC. The chain uses TRBV6-5 and TRBJ2-5; 8 nucleotides match TRBD2. CDR3 length equals 16 residues. CDR1 MNHEY and CDR2 SVGAGI come from the germline V gene. The V segment lost 2 bases and the J segment 0 bases; nucleotides outside the gene matches: 5.

The chain employs TRBV19 and TRBJ1-1; D call uncertain. V was shortened by 3 bases and J by 10 bases, with 12 bases between the two germline ends. The length of the CDR3 is 12 residues. Germline V gives CDR1 LNHDA, CDR2 SQIVND (reference sequence). This chain's CDR3 is CASSISGKGAFF. CDR3 in DNA: TGTGCCAGTAGTATTTCGGGGAAAGGAGCTTTCTTT.

V usage is TRBV14 and J usage is TRBJ2-1, with TRBD2 as a possible D gene (7 bases). The V gene lost 5 bases and the J gene lost 1 base, with 15 bases spanning the gap. This CDR3 is 16 amino acids long. From germline, CDR1 is SGHDN and CDR2 FVKESK. In DNA, the CDR3 is TGTGCCAGCAGCAAATGGAGGGGGGGGTCCTACAATGAGCAGTTCTTC. Residues: CASSKWRGGSYNEQFF.

This rearrangement joins TRBV4-2 to TRBJ1-1, with D perhaps TRBD1 (5 bases). Germline CDR1 LGHNA, CDR2 YNFKEQ. V dropped 4 bases and J dropped 3 bases, with 9 bases sitting between them. The CDR3 runs 13 residues. In DNA, the CDR3 is TGTGCCAGCAGCCGTCCCAGGGACACTGAAGCTTTCTTT. Protein sequence: CASSRPRDTEAFF.

The chain links TRBV4-2 to TRBJ1-2; 9 bases are shared with TRBD1. The V gene end was trimmed by 0 bases and the J gene end by 5 bases; junction bases not matched to a gene: 4. This CDR3 is built from 15 residues. CDR1 is LGHNA, CDR2 YNFKEQ, per germline. The CDR3, as DNA: TGTGCCAGCAGCCAAGAGGCGACAGGGGGGTATGGCTACACCTTC. It yields the protein CASSQEATGGYGYTF.